This TCR beta chain derives from a study of blood T cells in healthy people across ages. Then a second PCR, running roughly 7 to 11 cycles, was carried out with a sample-barcoded 5' primer and a J-beta primer mix. TCRdb ran MiXCR on the 5' RACE reads and lists one entry per CDR3 protein. This sample has about 1.1 million distinct CDR3 sequences; under 40% occur once, and the top ten carry about an eighth. The CDR3 runs to 17 residues. Whole-study results and caveats: Observed TCR beta diversity per million T cells went down as age went up. This fall followed a roughly linear course with age. The study found TCR beta diversity correlated strongly with naive T cell percentage. Possibly confounding the expanded clonotype changes was the fact that donor CMV status was unknown.

With respect to this clonotype: Its target is unknown.

The chain uses TRBV21-1 and TRBJ1-2; TRBD1 is taken as the D call from the table, unchecked against the DNA. TRBV21-1 is noted as a pseudogene. Sequencing used blood. The sequence was obtained from a man younger than 30 in good health. The CDR3 DNA reads TGTGCCAGCAGCAAAACTATAATGATAGGGAAGGGATATGGCTACACCTTC. Protein: CASSKTIMIGKGYGYTF.